This T cell receptor (beta chain) was obtained from a study of lymphopenia after photon versus proton radiotherapy. Generated by immunoSEQ multiplex PCR, the TCRdb table keeps only in-frame clones and is missing some. This table has roughly 58,000 clones, around 90% appearing once. As for this clone: Its matching antigen is unknown.

V was cut by 2 bases and J by 2 bases, with 11 bases left in between. Germline values: CDR1 SGHTA, CDR2 FQGNSA. The length of the CDR3 is 15 residues. General study points: After the lymphocyte nadir, photon-treated repertoires showed oligoclonal expansion, especially of CD8+ Temra cells.

This receptor was identified in a man aged 80 or over with esophageal cancer. The specimen comprised peripheral blood, sampled from a patient treated with proton-based radiotherapy. The genes are TRBV7-2 and TRBJ2-3; D is unclear. The CDR3 nucleotides are TGTGCCAGCAGCTTATTCCCCCGAAACACAGATACGCAGTATTTT. Residues: CASSLFPRNTDTQYF.